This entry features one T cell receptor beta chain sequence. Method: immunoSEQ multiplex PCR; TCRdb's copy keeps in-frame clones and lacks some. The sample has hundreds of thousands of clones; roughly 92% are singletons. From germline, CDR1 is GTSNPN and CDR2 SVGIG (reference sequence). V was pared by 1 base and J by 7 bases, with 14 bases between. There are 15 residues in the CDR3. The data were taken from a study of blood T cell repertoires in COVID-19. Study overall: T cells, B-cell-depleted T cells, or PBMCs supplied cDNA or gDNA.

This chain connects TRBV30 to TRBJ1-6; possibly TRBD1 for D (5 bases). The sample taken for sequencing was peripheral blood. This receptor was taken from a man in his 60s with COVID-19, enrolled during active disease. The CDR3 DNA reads TGTGCCTGGAGTGGCAGGAGGGGTGTGAATTCACCCCTCCACTTT. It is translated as CAWSGRRGVNSPLHF.